Following are 7 T cell receptor beta chains from one sample sequenced in a study of cytomegalovirus exposure and HLA in healthy donors. The PCR had 60 Vbeta and 13 Jbeta primers. The protocol was immunoSEQ multiplex PCR, while the TCRdb copy is restricted to in-frame clones and leaves out a portion. The repertoire holds approximately 180,000 clones, about 12% seen once, with less than 8.5% in the top ten. The sample consisted of PBMCs. Receptor source: a man between 45 and 60 years old in good health and CMV-seropositive.

The J gene is TRBJ2-1, the V gene TRBV5-4; 7 bases align to TRBD2. V lost 3 bases to trimming and J lost 8 bases; unmatched junction nucleotides: 8. This CDR3 is built from 14 residues. Germline CDR1 and CDR2: SGHNT and YYREEE (reference sequence). The CDR3 spells CASSSIVGGDEQFF. The CDR3 DNA follows: TGTGCCAGCAGCTCGATCGTGGGAGGGGATGAGCAGTTCTTC.

This clone has more than one count but fewer than ten. The chain employs TRBV18 and TRBJ2-7, with 9 bases fitting TRBD1. V shed 3 bases, J shed 6 bases, and the junction held 6 bases outside the gene matches. The CDR3 is 14 residues long. From germline, CDR1 is KGHSH and CDR2 LQKENI. CDR3 sequence: CASSPRQGVVEQYF. In DNA, the CDR3 is TGTGCCAGCTCACCCCGACAGGGGGTGGTCGAGCAGTACTTC.

This chain links TRBV7-9 with TRBJ1-2, with a possible D match to TRBD1 (5 bases). Germline CDR1 and CDR2: SEHNR and FQNEAQ (reference sequence). With 4 bases removed from V and 4 bases from J, the gap between germline ends came to 16 bases. The CDR3 totals 15 residues. CDR3 sequence: CASSSAQGESYGYTF. CDR3 in DNA: TGTGCCAGCAGCTCCGCGCAGGGTGAGAGCTATGGCTACACCTTC. The variable domain in full, completed from reference TRBV7-9 and TRBJ1-2, reads DTGVSQNPRHKITKRGQNVTFRCDPISEHNRLYWYRQTLGQGPEFLTYFQNEAQLEKSRLLSDRFSAERPKGSFSTLEIQRTEQGDSAMYLCASSSAQGESYGYTFGSGTRLTVV.

This clone has more than one count but fewer than ten. This chain joins TRBV7-6 and TRBJ1-2; 9 bases agree with TRBD1. CDR3 length: 13 residues. Germline CDR1 and CDR2: SGHVS and FNYEAQ. The V gene end was trimmed by 5 bases and the J gene end by 7 bases; junction bases not matched to a gene: 5. The CDR3: CASSPTGGSGYTF. The CDR3 bases are TGTGCCAGCAGCCCTACAGGGGGCAGTGGCTACACCTTC.

Written as DNA, the CDR3 is TGCGCCAGCAGCTGGGACAGGGGGGACACCGGGGAGCTGTTTTTT. As protein: CASSWDRGDTGELFF. J is TRBJ2-2 and V is TRBV5-1; 11 nucleotides line up with TRBD1. CDR1 SGHRS and CDR2 YFSETQ come from the germline V gene. J gave up 3 bases and V 3 bases, and 1 base lay outside the gene matches. The CDR3 sequence is 15 residues long.

This clone came up a few times. The rearrangement uses TRBV7-8 and TRBJ1-1; 8 bases agree with TRBD1. Germline V gene data show CDR1 as SGHVS and CDR2 as FQNEAQ. The CDR3 runs 14 residues. The ends lost 1 base at V and 13 bases at J; junction bases unmatched: 11. CDR3 loop: CASSLGTGPIGSFF. The CDR3 region has the DNA TGTGCCAGCAGCTTAGGGACAGGGCCCATCGGTAGTTTCTTT.

The rearrangement uses TRBV6-5 and TRBJ2-1; 7 bases agree with TRBD1. The germline V gene has CDR1 MNHEY and CDR2 SVGAGI. The CDR3 is 16 amino acids. J was trimmed by 0 bases and V by 2 bases; bases with no gene match: 4. The CDR3 DNA sequence: TGTGCCAGCAGTTACGACAGGGCTAGCTCCTACAATGAGCAGTTCTTC. Protein product: CASSYDRASSYNEQFF.